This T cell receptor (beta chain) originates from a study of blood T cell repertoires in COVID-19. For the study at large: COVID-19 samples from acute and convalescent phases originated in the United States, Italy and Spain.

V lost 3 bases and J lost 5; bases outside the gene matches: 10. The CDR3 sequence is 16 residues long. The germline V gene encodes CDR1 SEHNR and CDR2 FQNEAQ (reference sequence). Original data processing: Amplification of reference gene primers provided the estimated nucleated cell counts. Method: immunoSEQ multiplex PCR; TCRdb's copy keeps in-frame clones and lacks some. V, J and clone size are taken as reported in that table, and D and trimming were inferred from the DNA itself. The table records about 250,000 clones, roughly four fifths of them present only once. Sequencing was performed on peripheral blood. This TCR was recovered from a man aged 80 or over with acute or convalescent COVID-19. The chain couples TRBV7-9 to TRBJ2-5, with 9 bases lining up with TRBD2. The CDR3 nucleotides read TGTGCCAGCAGCTTCACGTTAGCGGGAGAAGTGGAGACCCAGTACTTC. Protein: CASSFTLAGEVETQYF.